This entry describes one T cell receptor beta chain. Its specificity is unknown. Reverse transcribing all isolated RNA meant expressed TCRB transcripts were sequenced. Around 3.9 million reads per sample were averaged for naive, central memory and regulatory samples. Sequencing used immunoSEQ multiplex PCR; TCRdb keeps in-frame clones, though not all of them. The sample shows 600,000 or so clones, about 14% of them seen only once. These data originate in a study of beta chain features in type 1 diabetes. Using CD45RO/CCR7/CD25/CD127/CD95/CD27, CD4+ naive, central memory, regulatory and stem cell-like memory cells were sorted. Each population that was sorted was more than 98% pure. Study-wide points: In every one of the four CD4+ subsets, TCRB CDR3s were moderately but significantly shorter in Type 1 diabetes patients. The study found that naive, central memory and Treg TCRB repertoires appeared more similar in patients than in healthy donors.

Sequenced input: naive CD4+ T cells from blood. The source is a man between 18 and 29 years old with type 1 diabetes.

The CDR3 DNA follows: TGTGCCAGCAGCTTTAGGTCGGGAGGGGGCGGCGAGCAGTACTTC. It yields the protein CASSFRSGGGGEQYF. The rearrangement links TRBV7-2 to TRBJ2-7, with a weak D call TRBD2 (8 bases). V was clipped by 3 bases and J by 6 bases, with 18 bases between them. CDR1 and CDR2 (germline): SGHTA, FQGNSA. The CDR3 contains 15 residues. The whole variable domain, remainder taken from reference TRBV7-2 and TRBJ2-7, is GAGVSQSPSNKVTEKGKDVELRCDPISGHTALYWYRQSLGQGLEFLIYFQGNSAPDKSGLPSDRFSAERTGGSVSTLTIQRTQQEDSAVYLCASSFRSGGGGEQYFGPGTRLTVT.